Listed below are T cell receptor beta chains from one sample, sequenced in a study of blood T cell repertoires in COVID-19. Measured with immunoSEQ multiplex PCR; TCRdb has only the in-frame clones, and not every one. The profile covers around 81,000 clones, with about nine tenths appearing a single time and less than 2.5% taken by the ten largest. Sequencing was performed on peripheral blood. These TCRs come from a woman aged 55-69 years with acute or convalescent COVID-19. CDR3s include the opening cysteine and the closing phenylalanine or tryptophan. Fields, in order: D gene, clone size, J gene, CDR3 length, V gene, CDR3 protein, CDR3 DNA. D genes are given only for firm matches. Clone size, where shown, is once, few, many, or a class for clones that have expanded.

D: TRBD2
size: .
J: TRBJ2-3
length: 15
V: TRBV2
CDR3: CASAYGGSHTDTQYF
DNA: TGTGCCAGCGCGTACGGGGGGTCCCATACAGATACGCAGTATTTT

D: TRBD1
size: .
J: TRBJ2-5
length: 13
V: TRBV19
CDR3: CASSRQGTGTQYF
DNA: TGTGCCAGTAGTCGACAGGGTACGGGGACCCAGTACTTC

D: TRBD2
size: .
J: TRBJ2-7
length: 16
V: TRBV4-3
CDR3: CASSQDPGGLTYEQYF
DNA: TGCGCCAGCAGCCAAGATCCGGGAGGCCTAACTTACGAGCAGTACTTC

D: .
size: few
J: TRBJ2-3
length: 14
V: TRBV6-5
CDR3: CASSYSGHTDTQYF
DNA: TGTGCCAGCAGTTACTCGGGACACACAGATACGCAGTATTTT

D: .
size: .
J: TRBJ1-2
length: 13
V: TRBV5-1
CDR3: CASSSGSGYGYTF
DNA: TGCGCCAGCAGCTCCGGGTCTGGCTATGGCTACACCTTC

D: .
size: .
J: TRBJ2-1
length: 15
V: TRBV3-1/TRBV3-2
CDR3: CASSQAGTSYNEQFF
DNA: TGTGCCAGCAGCCAAGCGGGGACTTCCTACAATGAGCAGTTCTTC

D: .
size: once
J: TRBJ1-4
length: 12
V: TRBV7-2
CDR3: CASSSTNEKLFF
DNA: TGTGCCAGCAGCTCTACTAATGAAAAACTGTTTTTT

D: .
size: few
J: TRBJ2-5
length: 17
V: TRBV28
CDR3: CASSLSGRRGRQETQYF
DNA: TGTGCCAGCAGTTTATCGGGCCGCAGGGGTCGCCAAGAGACCCAGTACTTC

D: .
size: .
J: TRBJ2-2
length: 16
V: TRBV9
CDR3: CASSPYKAGETGELFF
DNA: TGTGCCAGCAGCCCGTACAAGGCAGGGGAAACCGGGGAGCTGTTTTTT

D: TRBD2
size: .
J: TRBJ2-1
length: 15
V: TRBV6-6
CDR3: CASSYSLAVDNEQFF
DNA: TGTGCCAGCAGTTACTCGCTAGCGGTGGACAATGAGCAGTTCTTC

D: TRBD1
size: .
J: TRBJ1-2
length: 12
V: TRBV5-1
CDR3: CASSSNGQGRVF
DNA: TGCGCCAGCAGCTCTAATGGACAGGGGAGAGTATTC

D: TRBD2
size: .
J: TRBJ2-3
length: 15
V: TRBV27
CDR3: CASTDSGSRTDTQYF
DNA: TGTGCCAGCACCGATAGCGGGAGTCGCACAGATACGCAGTATTTT

D: .
size: .
J: TRBJ1-6
length: 13
V: TRBV6-6
CDR3: CASSSGTYSPLHF
DNA: TGTGCCAGCAGTTCTGGGACTTATTCACCCCTCCACTTT

D: .
size: .
J: TRBJ2-3
length: 10
V: TRBV28
CDR3: CASSGYTQYF
DNA: TGTGCCAGCAGTGGCTATACGCAGTATTTT

D: .
size: .
J: TRBJ2-1
length: 15
V: TRBV28
CDR3: CASSFRGSSYNEQFF
DNA: TGTGCCAGCAGTTTCCGGGGTTCCTCCTACAATGAGCAGTTCTTC

D: TRBD1
size: .
J: TRBJ2-2
length: 15
V: TRBV10-3
CDR3: CAITPGQINTGELFF
DNA: TGTGCCATCACTCCGGGACAGATTAACACCGGGGAGCTGTTTTTT

D: TRBD1
size: .
J: TRBJ2-7
length: 15
V: TRBV5-3
CDR3: CARSLAQGHYYEQYF
DNA: TGTGCCAGAAGCTTGGCACAGGGGCACTACTACGAGCAGTACTTC

D: .
size: .
J: TRBJ1-5
length: 15
V: TRBV6-5
CDR3: CATLAAAYSNQPQHF
DNA: TGTGCCACCCTGGCGGCAGCTTATAGCAATCAGCCCCAGCATTTT

D: .
size: .
J: TRBJ2-1
length: 11
V: TRBV6-2/TRBV6-3
CDR3: CASSSTLGQFF
DNA: TGTGCCAGCAGTTCGACTCTGGGGCAGTTCTTC

D: .
size: .
J: TRBJ1-5
length: 12
V: TRBV28
CDR3: CATGHFGQPQHF
DNA: TGTGCCACCGGACACTTCGGTCAGCCCCAGCATTTT

D: TRBD2
size: .
J: TRBJ2-1
length: 15
V: TRBV15
CDR3: CATGLAGGSGNEQFF
DNA: TGTGCCACCGGGCTAGCGGGAGGGTCGGGTAATGAGCAGTTCTTC

D: TRBD2
size: few
J: TRBJ2-7
length: 14
V: TRBV7-3
CDR3: CASSLASGSGEQYF
DNA: TGTGCCAGCAGCTTAGCTAGCGGGAGTGGAGAGCAGTACTTC

D: TRBD1
size: .
J: TRBJ1-6
length: 14
V: TRBV4-1
CDR3: CASSSQGNTAPLHF
DNA: TGCGCCAGCAGCTCACAGGGGAATACCGCACCCCTCCACTTT

D: TRBD2
size: .
J: TRBJ2-1
length: 16
V: TRBV5-4
CDR3: CASSSAGLAPYNEQFF
DNA: TGTGCCAGCAGCTCGGCAGGACTAGCGCCCTACAATGAGCAGTTCTTC

D: .
size: .
J: TRBJ1-2
length: 15
V: TRBV9
CDR3: CASSVEAGRNYGYTF
DNA: TGTGCCAGCAGCGTAGAGGCAGGGAGGAACTATGGCTACACCTTC

D: TRBD2
size: medium-sized
J: TRBJ2-1
length: 16
V: TRBV4-2
CDR3: CASSRRRAGGENEQFF
DNA: TGTGCCAGCAGCCGCCGGAGGGCGGGAGGAGAGAATGAGCAGTTCTTC

D: .
size: .
J: TRBJ2-1
length: 17
V: TRBV24-1
CDR3: CATSDLGAGTSNNEQFF
DNA: TGTGCCACCAGTGATTTGGGGGCCGGGACTTCAAACAATGAGCAGTTCTTC

D: .
size: .
J: TRBJ1-3
length: 17
V: TRBV18
CDR3: CASSPPSVAFTGNTIYF
DNA: TGTGCCAGCTCACCACCAAGTGTAGCCTTTACCGGAAACACCATATATTTT

D: .
size: .
J: TRBJ1-5
length: 17
V: TRBV21-1
CDR3: CASSKSDRGYSNQPQHF
DNA: TGTGCCAGCAGCAAATCGGACAGGGGATATAGCAATCAGCCCCAGCATTTT

D: .
size: once
J: TRBJ2-3
length: 14
V: TRBV24-1
CDR3: CATSDWAELDTQYF
DNA: TGTGCCACCAGTGATTGGGCTGAGTTGGATACGCAGTATTTT

D: TRBD2
size: .
J: TRBJ2-3
length: 15
V: TRBV5-4
CDR3: CASSLSAGAGRTQYF
DNA: TGTGCCAGCAGCTTATCAGCGGGGGCCGGACGTACGCAGTATTTT

D: TRBD1
size: .
J: TRBJ2-7
length: 15
V: TRBV3-1/TRBV3-2
CDR3: CASSLPGQGFDEQYF
DNA: TGTGCCAGCAGCCTACCGGGACAGGGGTTCGACGAGCAGTACTTC

D: TRBD2
size: .
J: TRBJ2-7
length: 16
V: TRBV5-4
CDR3: CASSAMRSGVSYEQYF
DNA: TGTGCCAGCAGCGCAATGCGGAGCGGGGTCTCCTACGAGCAGTACTTC

D: .
size: .
J: TRBJ2-3
length: 15
V: TRBV7-3
CDR3: CASQKAGDDTDTQYF
DNA: TGTGCCAGCCAAAAGGCAGGGGACGACACAGATACGCAGTATTTT

D: .
size: .
J: TRBJ2-1
length: 11
V: TRBV28
CDR3: CASSQYNEQFF
DNA: TGTGCCAGCAGCCAATACAATGAGCAGTTCTTC

D: .
size: .
J: TRBJ1-1
length: 14
V: TRBV28
CDR3: CASSLQQENTEAFF
DNA: TGTGCCAGCAGTCTACAACAGGAGAACACTGAAGCTTTCTTT

D: .
size: .
J: TRBJ2-7
length: 15
V: TRBV12-1
CDR3: CASSHSGTNSYEQYF
DNA: TGTGCCAGCAGCCATTCCGGGACTAACTCCTACGAGCAGTACTTC

D: TRBD2
size: .
J: TRBJ2-3
length: 13
V: TRBV7-3
CDR3: CASSLSSGDTQYF
DNA: TGTGCCAGCAGCTTATCTAGCGGAGATACGCAGTATTTT

D: .
size: .
J: TRBJ1-1
length: 13
V: TRBV6-5
CDR3: CASSYYRDREAFF
DNA: TGTGCCAGCAGTTACTACCGTGACAGAGAAGCTTTCTTT

D: .
size: .
J: TRBJ2-7
length: 14
V: TRBV28
CDR3: CASSLPISPGEQYF
DNA: TGTGCCTCCTCCCTCCCGATTAGCCCTGGGGAGCAGTACTTC

D: .
size: .
J: TRBJ2-7
length: 15
V: TRBV7-2
CDR3: CASSSQGRRGNEQYF
DNA: TGTGCCAGCAGCTCCCAGGGGCGTAGGGGCAACGAGCAGTACTTC

D: .
size: .
J: TRBJ2-7
length: 13
V: TRBV5-6
CDR3: CASSLGQGSEQYF
DNA: TGTGCCAGCAGCTTGGGGCAGGGGAGCGAGCAGTACTTC

D: TRBD1
size: .
J: TRBJ1-5
length: 16
V: TRBV4-2
CDR3: CASSQDWQGVYQPQHF
DNA: TGTGCCAGCAGCCAAGATTGGCAGGGGGTCTATCAGCCCCAGCATTTT

D: .
size: .
J: TRBJ1-5
length: 13
V: TRBV5-1
CDR3: CASSEHGDQPQHF
DNA: TGCGCCAGCAGCGAACACGGGGATCAGCCCCAGCATTTT

D: TRBD2
size: .
J: TRBJ2-1
length: 14
V: TRBV7-2
CDR3: CASSPGGGRNEQFF
DNA: TGTGCCAGCAGCCCGGGCGGGGGGAGGAATGAGCAGTTCTTC

D: TRBD2
size: medium-sized
J: TRBJ2-5
length: 15
V: TRBV27
CDR3: CASGTSGGAKETQYF
DNA: TGTGCCAGCGGGACTAGCGGGGGGGCGAAGGAGACCCAGTACTTC

D: .
size: .
J: TRBJ1-1
length: 11
V: TRBV20-1
CDR3: CSASPGTEAFF
DNA: TGCAGTGCTAGTCCAGGCACTGAAGCTTTCTTT

D: .
size: .
J: TRBJ1-5
length: 14
V: TRBV6-6
CDR3: CASSYGGQGQPQHF
DNA: TGTGCCAGCAGTTACGGGGGCCAGGGGCAGCCCCAGCATTTT

D: .
size: once
J: TRBJ1-2
length: 15
V: TRBV27
CDR3: CASSLSKQGVYGYTF
DNA: TGTGCCAGCAGTTTATCGAAACAGGGAGTCTATGGCTACACCTTC

D: TRBD1
size: few
J: TRBJ1-1
length: 14
V: TRBV6-6
CDR3: CASTWDRRNTEAFF
DNA: TGTGCCAGCACCTGGGACAGGAGGAACACTGAAGCTTTCTTT